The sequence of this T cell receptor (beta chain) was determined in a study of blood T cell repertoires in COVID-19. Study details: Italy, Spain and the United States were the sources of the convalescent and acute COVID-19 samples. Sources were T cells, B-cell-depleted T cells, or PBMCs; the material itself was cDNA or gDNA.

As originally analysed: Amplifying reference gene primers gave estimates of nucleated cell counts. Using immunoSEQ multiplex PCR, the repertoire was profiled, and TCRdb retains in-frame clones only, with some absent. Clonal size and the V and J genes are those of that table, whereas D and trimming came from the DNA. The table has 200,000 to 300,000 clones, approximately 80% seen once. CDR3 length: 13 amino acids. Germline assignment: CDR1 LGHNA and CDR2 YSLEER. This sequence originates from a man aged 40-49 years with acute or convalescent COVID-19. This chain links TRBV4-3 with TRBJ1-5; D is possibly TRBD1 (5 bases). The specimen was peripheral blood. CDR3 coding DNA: TGCGCGTCAGCCGCGGGGGTGAGTCAGCCCCAGCATTTT. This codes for CASAAGVSQPQHF.